This entry concerns a single TCR beta chain. Its antigen is still unknown. Via the markers CD45RO/CCR7/CD25/CD127/CD95/CD27, stem cell-like memory, regulatory, central memory and naive CD4+ cells were sorted. The sequenced template was cDNA made from the entire isolated RNA. Sequencing used immunoSEQ multiplex PCR; TCRdb keeps in-frame clones, though not all of them. The table records 200,000 to 250,000 clones, around 68% of them present only once. The V end was cut by 1 base, the J end by 9 bases, with 11 bases between. The CDR3 has 13 residues. Per germline, CDR1 MGHDK and CDR2 SYGVNS. The sample originates from a study of beta chain features in type 1 diabetes. Study-wide findings and caveats: When Type 1 diabetes patients were examined, their TCRB CDR3s proved moderately but significantly shorter in all four CD4+ subsets. Researchers cautioned that cDNA sequencing could over-represent cells with high TCR expression. For patients and controls alike, PCR might favor shorter templates to the same degree.

The clonotype comes from a man aged 25-40 years in good health. Sequencing input: naive CD4+ T cells from blood. This chain uses TRBV25-1 with TRBJ2-3; TRBD2 might be the D (5 bases). The CDR3 nucleotides are TGTGCCAGCAGTGAATCCCTAGCCGGGACGCAGTATTTT. It codes for CASSESLAGTQYF.